A selection of T cell receptor beta chains follows, all from one sample in a study of T cells in Graves' hyperthyroidism and ophthalmopathy. TCRdb re-called the multiplex PCR reads through MiXCR, storing one row per CDR3 protein. The table has 300,000 to 450,000 distinct CDR3 sequences, around a quarter seen once. Source material: blood. These receptors were taken from a man in his forties or fifties with Graves' hyperthyroidism. CDR3s include the opening cysteine and the closing phenylalanine or tryptophan. The D gene is left open where the match is weak. Rows may omit the clone size; those that give it use once, few, many or a size class.

V: TRBV4-2
size: once
D: TRBD2
J: TRBJ2-1
DNA: TGTGCCAGCAGCCAAGAACCGGCTAGCGGGGGCAATGAGCAGTTCTTC
CDR3: CASSQEPASGGNEQFF

V: TRBV20-1
size: few
D: TRBD1
J: TRBJ1-1
DNA: TGCAGTGCTAGAAGAAACAGGGGGCTTAACACTGAAGCTTTCTTT
CDR3: CSARRNRGLNTEAFF

V: TRBV12-5
size: -
D: TRBD1
J: TRBJ1-5
DNA: TGTGCTAGTGGTTCTAACACCCCAGGACAGGGATGGGGGCAGCCCCAGCATTTT
CDR3: CASGSNTPGQGWGQPQHF

V: TRBV27
size: -
D: TRBD2
J: TRBJ2-3
DNA: TGTGCCAGCGGCTCCACACCAGCGGGGGGCACAGATACGCAGTATTTT
CDR3: CASGSTPAGGTDTQYF

V: TRBV20-1
size: few
D: -
J: TRBJ1-1
DNA: TGCAGTGCTAGAGAGGTTGAGGGGGGGACTGAAGCTTTCTTT
CDR3: CSAREVEGGTEAFF

V: TRBV6-1
size: few
D: -
J: TRBJ2-3
DNA: TGTGCCAGCAGTCCTTGGGCGCAACCCACAGATACGCAGTATTTT
CDR3: CASSPWAQPTDTQYF

V: TRBV19
size: -
D: -
J: TRBJ2-1
DNA: TGTGCCAGTAGTATAACCCCGGGGACACGCTACAATGAGCAGTTCTTC
CDR3: CASSITPGTRYNEQFF

V: TRBV6-1
size: -
D: -
J: TRBJ2-7
DNA: TGTGCCAGCAGCTCCACCGGGAGCTATACCTACGAGCAGTACTTC
CDR3: CASSSTGSYTYEQYF

V: TRBV12-5
size: few
D: -
J: TRBJ2-3
DNA: TGTGCTAACAGCTTTGCGGATACGCAGTATTTT
CDR3: CANSFADTQYF

V: TRBV20-1
size: -
D: -
J: TRBJ1-3
DNA: TGCAGTGCGAGACCCCCCTCTGGAAACACCATATATTTT
CDR3: CSARPPSGNTIYF

V: TRBV3-1
size: -
D: -
J: TRBJ1-3
DNA: TGTGCCAGCAGCCAAGTAGGAAACACCATATATTTT
CDR3: CASSQVGNTIYF

V: TRBV5-1
size: -
D: -
J: TRBJ1-2
DNA: TGCGCCAGCAGCTTGGACCACACGACTAACTATGGCTACACCTTC
CDR3: CASSLDHTTNYGYTF

V: TRBV11-2
size: many
D: TRBD1
J: TRBJ2-4
DNA: TGTGCCAGCAGACGACAGGGTGGGAACATTCAGTACTTC
CDR3: CASRRQGGNIQYF

V: TRBV5-6
size: -
D: -
J: TRBJ1-1
DNA: TGTGCCAGCGGATTCCCCAGGGGCGACACTGAAGCTTTCTTT
CDR3: CASGFPRGDTEAFF

V: TRBV24-1
size: -
D: -
J: TRBJ1-2
DNA: TGTGCCACCAGTTCGGCAGGGGCCTATGGCTACACCTTC
CDR3: CATSSAGAYGYTF

V: TRBV28
size: many
D: -
J: TRBJ2-1
DNA: TGTGCCAGCAGTTTATCAGGCTATGAGCAGTTCTTC
CDR3: CASSLSGYEQFF

V: TRBV6-9
size: -
D: -
J: TRBJ2-7
DNA: TGTGCCAGCAGTTACCTCGGTGGGAGCTCCTACGAGCAGTACTTC
CDR3: CASSYLGGSSYEQYF

V: TRBV6-1
size: few
D: TRBD1
J: TRBJ2-2
DNA: TGTGCCAGCAGTGAAGTGGTTTACGTGACAGGGGAACTGTTTTTT
CDR3: CASSEVVYVTGELFF

V: TRBV20-1
size: -
D: -
J: TRBJ2-1
DNA: TGCAGTGCTAGAGGGCGAAGCGACCACAATGAGCAGTCCTTC
CDR3: CSARGRSDHNEQSF

V: TRBV27
size: -
D: -
J: TRBJ2-3
DNA: TGTGCCAGCAGTCTATATTGGGGCATCGGAGAGGTCACAGATACGCAGTATTTT
CDR3: CASSLYWGIGEVTDTQYF

V: TRBV20-1
size: few
D: -
J: TRBJ2-2
DNA: TGCAGTGCGGCCGAAAGGGGGACCGGGGAGCTGTTTTTT
CDR3: CSAAERGTGELFF

V: TRBV5-1
size: many
D: -
J: TRBJ2-7
DNA: TGCGCCAGCAGCGGACACCCCTACGAGCAGTACTTC
CDR3: CASSGHPYEQYF

V: TRBV2
size: few
D: -
J: TRBJ2-3
DNA: TGTGCCACCAGGGGCGGGCTCACAGATACGCAGTATTTT
CDR3: CATRGGLTDTQYF